The 20 T cell receptor beta chains below all came from one sample that was sequenced in a study of CD8 T cells in ankylosing spondylitis. TCRdb reprocessed the 5' RACE reads via MiXCR and lists one record per CDR3 protein. This sample has around 130,000 distinct CDR3 sequences, with roughly an eighth found just once. Sequenced material: blood, either unsorted or a sorted T cell fraction (not recorded which). The source of these receptors is a female donor with ankylosing spondylitis or in good health (not recorded which).

This clonotype has a count of ten or more. J is TRBJ2-5 and V is TRBV3-1, with D possibly being TRBD2 (5 bases). The V gene lost 4 bases and the J gene lost 1 base, with 13 bases spanning the gap. Germline values: CDR1 LGHDT, CDR2 YNNKEL (reference sequence). The CDR3 extends over 15 amino acids. CDR3 DNA: TGTGCCAGCAGCCTTAAAACTAGTCTCCAAGAGACCCAGTACTTC. It yields the protein CASSLKTSLQETQYF.

In this sample, this clonotype turned up a few times. The rearrangement links TRBV27 to TRBJ2-7; D uncertain. Trimming left V 4 bases short and J 8 bases short, with 18 bases between. The CDR3 loop spans 14 amino acids. The germline CDR1 and CDR2 sequences are MNHEY and SMNVEV (reference sequence). Here the CDR3 reads CASSSSEALGKQYF. Written as DNA, the CDR3 is TGTGCCAGCAGTTCCTCCGAAGCCCTAGGCAAGCAGTACTTC.

The chain is built from TRBV12-3 or TRBV12-4 and TRBJ2-3; D is perhaps TRBD1 or TRBD2 (5 bases each). The V gene lost 6 bases and the J gene lost 1 base, with 14 bases spanning the gap. The CDR3 totals 15 residues. In DNA form, the CDR3 reads TGTGCCAGCAGCCCCCGGGACGGACGCACAGATACGCAGTATTTT. Translating it yields CASSPRDGRTDTQYF.

This clonotype was found many times. J is TRBJ1-6 and V is TRBV7-8; no definite D call. In germline, CDR1 is SGHVS, CDR2 FQNEAQ. V was cut by 1 base and J by 11 bases, with 9 bases left in between. The CDR3 consists of 13 residues. Here the CDR3 DNA reads TGTGCCAGCAGCTTAGACAGCGGTGCACCCCTCCACTTT. Translated, it gives CASSLDSGAPLHF. Variable domain in full (rest from reference TRBV7-8 and TRBJ1-6): GAGVSQSPRYKVAKRGQDVALRCDPISGHVSLFWYQQALGQGPEFLTYFQNEAQLDKSGLPSDRFFAERPEGSVSTLKIQRTQQEDSAVYLCASSLDSGAPLHFGNGTRLTVT.

CDR3 sequence: CSASTGEGGTGELFF. The CDR3 region has the DNA TGCAGTGCTAGTACGGGGGAGGGAGGTACCGGGGAGCTGTTTTTT. The chain recombines TRBV20-1 with TRBJ2-2; 7 nucleotides line up with TRBD2. CDR3 length: 15 residues. CDR1 DFQATT and CDR2 SNEGSKA come from the germline V gene (reference sequence). V was pared by 3 bases and J by 5 bases, with 9 bases of the junction left unmatched.

This clonotype showed up many times. The chain is built from TRBV20-1 and TRBJ2-1; TRBD1 matches 10 bases. Per the germline V gene, CDR1 is DFQATT and CDR2 is SNEGSKA (reference sequence). The length of the CDR3 is 14 residues. V lost 5 bases to trimming and J lost 8 bases; unmatched junction nucleotides: 9. The CDR3 spells CSAPGTGDWDEQFF. DNA for the CDR3: TGCAGTGCTCCCGGGACAGGGGACTGGGATGAGCAGTTCTTC.

This clonotype was recorded many times. The chain combines TRBV14 with TRBJ2-5, with 10 positions matching TRBD1. The CDR3 runs 16 residues. Germline CDR1 and CDR2: SGHDN and FVKESK. The V segment lost 1 base and the J segment 5 bases; nucleotides outside the gene matches: 7. CDR3 sequence: CASSQGTGGTWETQYF. The CDR3, as DNA: TGTGCCAGCAGCCAAGGGACAGGGGGGACGTGGGAGACCCAGTACTTC. The whole variable domain, filled in from reference TRBV14 and TRBJ2-5, reads EAGVTQFPSHSVIEKGQTVTLRCDPISGHDNLYWYRRVMGKEIKFLLHFVKESKQDESGMPNNRFLAERTGGTYSTLKVQPAELEDSGVYFCASSQGTGGTWETQYFGPGTRLLVL.

This clonotype was picked up many times. V gene TRBV5-1 combines with J gene TRBJ2-3; D may be TRBD2 (6 bases). This CDR3 region has 14 residues. Germline V gene data show CDR1 as SGHRS and CDR2 as YFSETQ. Trimming pared 4 bases from V and 2 bases from J, leaving 11 bases between. The CDR3: CASSTGTFTDTQYF. The CDR3 DNA follows: TGCGCCAGCAGCACCGGGACTTTCACAGATACGCAGTATTTT.

The gene calls are TRBV5-1 and TRBJ2-7; 10 bases line up with TRBD2. Trimming took 1 base from V and 1 from J; bases not matched to a gene: 2. The CDR3 covers 15 residues. CDR1 SGHRS and CDR2 YFSETQ come from the germline V gene. The CDR3 DNA reads TGCGCCAGCAGCTTGACTAGCGGGGCGTCCTACGAGCAGTACTTC. Its translation is CASSLTSGASYEQYF. The full variable domain, its missing parts supplied by reference TRBV5-1 and TRBJ2-7, is KAGVTQTPRYLIKTRGQQVTLSCSPISGHRSVSWYQQTPGQGLQFLFEYFSETQRNKGNFPGRFSGRQFSNSRSEMNVSTLELGDSALYLCASSLTSGASYEQYFGPGTRLTVT.

This clonotype was picked up many times. The CDR3 region is CASSRLAGTNEQFF. The DNA for the CDR3 is TGTGCCAGCAGCCGACTAGCGGGAACTAATGAGCAGTTCTTC. V and J are TRBV6-1 and TRBJ2-1; 11 bases agree with TRBD2. The length of the CDR3 is 14 residues. Trimming cost V 6 bases and J 7 bases; bases outside gene matches: 5. Germline V lookup: CDR1 MNHNS, CDR2 SASEGT.

In this sample, this clonotype turned up a few times. The J gene is TRBJ2-1, the V gene TRBV7-3; tentatively, D is TRBD1 or TRBD2 (5 bases each). This CDR3 is built from 22 residues. Germline V CDR1 and CDR2: SGHTA, FQGTGA. V shed 4 bases and J shed 4 bases, with 35 bases lying between them. DNA of the CDR3: TGTGCCAGCAGCTCTACCGCCTTTTCTACCCGGCAGGGAGTTAGGGAGTACAATGAGCAGTTCTTC. Translation gives CASSSTAFSTRQGVREYNEQFF.

The J gene is TRBJ2-1, the V gene TRBV14; D not resolved. The CDR3 is made up of 14 amino acids. V was clipped by 1 base and J by 6 bases, with 10 bases between them. CDR1 and CDR2 (germline): SGHDN, FVKESK. CDR3 nucleotides: TGTGCCAGCAGCCAAGGGGCCGCCAGCAATGAGCAGTTCTTC. This gives the protein CASSQGAASNEQFF.

The genes are TRBV20-1 and TRBJ1-3, with D perhaps TRBD1 (6 bases). The V and J ends lost 3 bases and 0 bases respectively, with 18 bases between them. Germline loops: CDR1 DFQATT, CDR2 SNEGSKA (reference sequence). The CDR3 sequence is 17 residues long. DNA for the CDR3: TGCAGTGCTAGTATCGGGCAGGGGTCGAGCTCTGGAAACACCATATATTTT. Its translation: CSASIGQGSSSGNTIYF.

This clonotype was observed at least ten times. This chain connects TRBV20-1 to TRBJ2-1, with TRBD2 matching over 10 bases. The CDR3 runs 14 residues. CDR1 is DFQATT and CDR2 is SNEGSKA in the germline V gene (reference sequence). J lost 10 bases, V lost 3 bases, and 9 bases had no gene match. CDR3 bases: TGCAGTGCTAGTATTCTAGCGGGAGCCCGGGAGCAGTTCTTC. Translating gives CSASILAGAREQFF.

Only a few counts were recorded for this clonotype. This chain connects TRBV7-8 to TRBJ1-5, with 9 bases aligning to TRBD1. Trimming at V came to 4 bases and at J to 6 bases, leaving 10 bases not matched to a gene. This CDR3 contains 16 residues. Germline V lookup: CDR1 SGHVS, CDR2 FQNEAQ. The CDR3 DNA sequence: TGTGCCAGCAGCTCCGAATACAGGGGGCGAAGTCAGCCCCAGCATTTT. This codes for CASSSEYRGRSQPQHF.

This rearrangement joins TRBV5-1 to TRBJ1-1; D gene ambiguous. The CDR3 covers 14 residues. CDR1 is SGHRS, CDR2 YFSETQ, per germline. The V and J ends lost 2 bases and 0 bases respectively, with 8 bases between them. DNA for the CDR3: TGCGCCAGCAGCTTCCAAGATTTGAACACTGAAGCTTTCTTT. This sequence encodes CASSFQDLNTEAFF.

This clonotype showed up many times. V is TRBV20-1 and J is TRBJ2-1, with TRBD2 identical over 14 bases. The germline gives CDR1 DFQATT, CDR2 SNEGSKA (reference sequence). The V segment lost 2 bases and the J segment 10 bases; nucleotides outside the gene matches: 4. The CDR3 is 14 amino acids. As DNA, the CDR3 is TGCAGTGCTAGACCGGGACTAGCGGGAGAAGAGCAGTTCTTC. Translated: CSARPGLAGEEQFF.

This clonotype has a handful of counts. The gene calls are TRBV25-1 and TRBJ2-3, with 8 bases that match TRBD2. The germline V gene has CDR1 MGHDK and CDR2 SYGVNS. Trimming at V came to 7 bases and at J to 6 bases, leaving 9 bases not matched to a gene. This CDR3 spans 14 amino acids. CDR3 sequence: CASTGLAGSDTQYF. The CDR3 DNA reads TGTGCCAGCACGGGCCTAGCGGGTTCCGATACGCAGTATTTT. The full variable domain, in which reference TRBV25-1 and TRBJ2-3 provide the parts outside the CDR3, is EADIYQTPRYLVIGTGKKITLECSQTMGHDKMYWYQQDPGMELHLIHYSYGVNSTEKGDLSSESTVSRIRTEHFPLTLESARPSHTSQYLCASTGLAGSDTQYFGPGTRLTVL.

The genes are TRBV28 and TRBJ1-4; D gene ambiguous. The CDR3 extends over 10 amino acids. V was pared by 3 bases and J by 10 bases, with 3 bases between. The V gene's germline CDR1 is MDHEN and CDR2 SYDVKM. CDR3 sequence (DNA): TGTGCCAGCAGTTTTGGAAAACTGTTTTTT. Protein: CASSFGKLFF.

This clonotype came up many times. This chain links TRBV3-1 with TRBJ2-1; D not resolved. There are 15 residues in the CDR3. In germline, CDR1 is LGHDT, CDR2 YNNKEL (reference sequence). V was pared by 0 bases and J by 5 bases, with 11 bases between. CDR3 region: CASSQEQQPNNEQFF. The DNA of the CDR3 is TGTGCCAGCAGCCAAGAACAGCAACCCAACAATGAGCAGTTCTTC.